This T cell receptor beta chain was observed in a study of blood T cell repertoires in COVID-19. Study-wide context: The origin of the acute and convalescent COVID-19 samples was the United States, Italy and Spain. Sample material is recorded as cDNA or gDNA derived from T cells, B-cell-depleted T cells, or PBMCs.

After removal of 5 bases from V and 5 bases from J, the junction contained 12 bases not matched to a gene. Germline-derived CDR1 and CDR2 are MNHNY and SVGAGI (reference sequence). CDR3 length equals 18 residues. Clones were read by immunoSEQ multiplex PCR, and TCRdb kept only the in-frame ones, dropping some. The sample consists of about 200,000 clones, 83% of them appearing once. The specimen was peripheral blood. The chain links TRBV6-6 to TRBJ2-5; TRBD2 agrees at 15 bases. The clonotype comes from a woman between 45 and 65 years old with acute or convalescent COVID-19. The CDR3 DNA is TGTGCCAGCAGTCCAGGGACTAGCGGGAGGCCTTGGGGGGAGACCCAGTACTTC. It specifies CASSPGTSGRPWGETQYF.